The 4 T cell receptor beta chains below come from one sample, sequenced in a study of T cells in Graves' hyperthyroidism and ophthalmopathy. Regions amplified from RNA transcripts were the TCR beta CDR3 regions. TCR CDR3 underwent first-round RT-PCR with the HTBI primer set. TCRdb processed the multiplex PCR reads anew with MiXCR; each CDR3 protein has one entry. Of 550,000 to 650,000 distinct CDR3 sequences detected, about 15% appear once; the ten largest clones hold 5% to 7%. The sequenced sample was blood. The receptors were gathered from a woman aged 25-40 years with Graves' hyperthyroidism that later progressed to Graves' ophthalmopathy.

The CDR3 loop is CASSYSPIISTDTQYF. CDR3 bases: TGTGCCAGCAGTTACTCGCCAATAATCAGCACAGATACGCAGTATTTT. The V call is TRBV6-2 or TRBV6-3, the J call TRBJ2-3, with D hard to call. Germline CDR1 reads MNHEY; CDR2 reads SVGEGT. V was shortened by 0 bases and J by 0 bases, with 10 bases between the two germline ends. The CDR3 is 16 amino acids.

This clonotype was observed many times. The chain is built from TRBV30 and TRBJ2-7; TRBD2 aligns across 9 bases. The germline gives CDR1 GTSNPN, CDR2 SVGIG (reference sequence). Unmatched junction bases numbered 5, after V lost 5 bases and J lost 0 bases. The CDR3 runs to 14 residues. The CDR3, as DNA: TGTGCCTGGGCGGGGGGGGACAACTCCTACGAGCAGTACTTC. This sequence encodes CAWAGGDNSYEQYF.

The CDR3 sequence is CSVAPGLHNEKLFF. For the CDR3, the DNA is TGCAGCGTGGCTCCGGGACTGCATAATGAAAAACTGTTTTTT. The rearrangement links TRBV29-1 to TRBJ1-4, with D possibly TRBD1 on 5 matching bases. Germline CDR1 reads SQVTM; CDR2 reads ANQGSEA. The CDR3 sequence is 14 residues long. V lost 6 bases to trimming and J lost 4 bases, with 15 bases between them. Full variable domain (remainder filled in from reference TRBV29-1 and TRBJ1-4): SAVISQKPSRDICQRGTSLTIQCQVDSQVTMMFWYRQQPGQSLTLIATANQGSEATYESGFVIDKFPISRPNLTFSTLTVSNMSPEDSSIYLCSVAPGLHNEKLFFGSGTQLSVL.

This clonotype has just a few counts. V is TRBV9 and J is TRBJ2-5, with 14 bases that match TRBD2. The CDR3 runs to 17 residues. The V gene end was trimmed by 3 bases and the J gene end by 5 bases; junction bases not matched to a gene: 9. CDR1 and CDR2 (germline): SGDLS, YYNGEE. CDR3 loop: CASSGGTSGSGRETQYF. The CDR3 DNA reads TGTGCCAGCAGCGGGGGGACTAGCGGGAGCGGTCGGGAGACCCAGTACTTC.